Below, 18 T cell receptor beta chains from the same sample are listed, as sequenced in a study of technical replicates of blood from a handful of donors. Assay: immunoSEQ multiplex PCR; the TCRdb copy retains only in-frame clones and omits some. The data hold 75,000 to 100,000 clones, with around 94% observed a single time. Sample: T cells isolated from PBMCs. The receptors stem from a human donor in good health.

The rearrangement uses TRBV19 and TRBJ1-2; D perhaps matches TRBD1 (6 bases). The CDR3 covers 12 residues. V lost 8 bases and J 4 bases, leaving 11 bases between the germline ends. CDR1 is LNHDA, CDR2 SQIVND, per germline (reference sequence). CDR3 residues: CASAVGGYGYTF. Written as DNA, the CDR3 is TGTGCCAGTGCAGTAGGGGGCTATGGCTACACCTTC.

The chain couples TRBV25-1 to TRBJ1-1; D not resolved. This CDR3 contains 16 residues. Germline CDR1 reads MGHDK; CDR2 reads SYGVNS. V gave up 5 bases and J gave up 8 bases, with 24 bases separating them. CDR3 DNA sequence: TGTGCCAGCAGTCCCCCTCGGTGGACTTCCCCCGGGGAAGCTTTCTTT. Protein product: CASSPPRWTSPGEAFF.

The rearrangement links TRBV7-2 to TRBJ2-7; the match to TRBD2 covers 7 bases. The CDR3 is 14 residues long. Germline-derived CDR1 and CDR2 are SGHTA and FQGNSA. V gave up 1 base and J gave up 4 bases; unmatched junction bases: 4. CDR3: CASSLEGLEYEQYF. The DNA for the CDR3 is TGTGCCAGCAGCTTAGAAGGACTAGAATACGAGCAGTACTTC.

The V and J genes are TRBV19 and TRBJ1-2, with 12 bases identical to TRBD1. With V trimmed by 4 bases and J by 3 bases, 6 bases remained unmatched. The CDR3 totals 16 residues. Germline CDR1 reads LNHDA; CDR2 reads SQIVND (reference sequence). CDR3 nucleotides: TGTGCCAGTAGTAGCCGGGACAGGGGGCGCGACTATGGCTACACCTTC. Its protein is CASSSRDRGRDYGYTF.

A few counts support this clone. The CDR3 DNA reads TGCAGCGTTGAGCAGGGGATGAACACTGAAGCTTTCTTT. It codes for CSVEQGMNTEAFF. J is TRBJ1-1 and V is TRBV29-1, with D tentatively TRBD1 (6 bases). The germline V gene has CDR1 SQVTM and CDR2 ANQGSEA. V was pared by 3 bases and J by 0 bases, with 8 bases between. This CDR3 is 13 amino acids long.

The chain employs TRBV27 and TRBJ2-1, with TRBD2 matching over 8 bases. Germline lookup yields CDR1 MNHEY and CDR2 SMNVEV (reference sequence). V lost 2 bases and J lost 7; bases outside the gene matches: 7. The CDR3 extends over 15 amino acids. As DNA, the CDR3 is TGTGCCAGCAGTTTAACCCCTAGCGGGCTGAATGAGCAGTTCTTC. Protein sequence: CASSLTPSGLNEQFF.

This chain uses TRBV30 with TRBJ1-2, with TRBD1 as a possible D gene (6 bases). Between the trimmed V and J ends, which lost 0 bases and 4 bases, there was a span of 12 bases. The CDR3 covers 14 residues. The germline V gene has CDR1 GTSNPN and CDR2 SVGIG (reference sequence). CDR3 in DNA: TGTGCCTGGAGTGTACGTCGACAGGCCTATGGCTACACCTTC. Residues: CAWSVRRQAYGYTF.

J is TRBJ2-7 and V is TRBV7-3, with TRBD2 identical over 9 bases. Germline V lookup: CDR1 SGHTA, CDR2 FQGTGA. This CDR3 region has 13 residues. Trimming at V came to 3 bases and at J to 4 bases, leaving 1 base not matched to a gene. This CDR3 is CASSLGLAYEQYF. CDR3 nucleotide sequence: TGTGCCAGCAGCTTGGGACTAGCTTACGAGCAGTACTTC.

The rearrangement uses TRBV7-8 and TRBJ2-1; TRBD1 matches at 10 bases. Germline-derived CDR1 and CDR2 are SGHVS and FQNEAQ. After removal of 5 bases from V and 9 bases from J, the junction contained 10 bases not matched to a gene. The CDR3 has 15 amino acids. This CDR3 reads CASSPTSGQGIEQFF. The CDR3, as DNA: TGTGCCAGCAGCCCAACCTCGGGACAGGGGATTGAGCAGTTCTTC.

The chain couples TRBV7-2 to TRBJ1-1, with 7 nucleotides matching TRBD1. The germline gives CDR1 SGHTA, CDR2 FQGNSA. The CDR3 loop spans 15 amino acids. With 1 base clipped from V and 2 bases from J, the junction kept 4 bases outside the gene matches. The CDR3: CASSLVAGGNTEAFF. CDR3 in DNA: TGTGCCAGCAGCTTAGTGGCAGGGGGAAACACTGAAGCTTTCTTT.

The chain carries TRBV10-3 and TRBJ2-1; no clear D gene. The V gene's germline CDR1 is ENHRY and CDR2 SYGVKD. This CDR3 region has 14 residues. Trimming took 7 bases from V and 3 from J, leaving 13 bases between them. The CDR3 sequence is CAIKSEAHYNEQFF. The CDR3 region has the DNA TGTGCCATCAAGAGCGAGGCACACTACAATGAGCAGTTCTTC.

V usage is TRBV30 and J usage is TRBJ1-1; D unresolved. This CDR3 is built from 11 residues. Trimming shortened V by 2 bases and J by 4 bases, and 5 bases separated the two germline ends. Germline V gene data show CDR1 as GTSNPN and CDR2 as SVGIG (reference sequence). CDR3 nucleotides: TGTGCCTGGAGTCGAGGCACTGAAGCTTTCTTT. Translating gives CAWSRGTEAFF.

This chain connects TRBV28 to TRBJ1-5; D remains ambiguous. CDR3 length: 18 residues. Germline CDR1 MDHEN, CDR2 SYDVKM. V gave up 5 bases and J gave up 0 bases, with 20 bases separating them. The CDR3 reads CASSPAPTSIYSNQPQHF. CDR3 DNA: TGTGCCAGCAGTCCTGCCCCGACAAGCATTTATAGCAATCAGCCCCAGCATTTT. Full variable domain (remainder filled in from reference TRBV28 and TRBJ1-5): DVKVTQSSRYLVKRTGEKVFLECVQDMDHENMFWYRQDPGLGLRLIYFSYDVKMKEKGDIPEGYSVSREKKERFSLILESASTNQTSMYLCASSPAPTSIYSNQPQHFGDGTRLSIL.

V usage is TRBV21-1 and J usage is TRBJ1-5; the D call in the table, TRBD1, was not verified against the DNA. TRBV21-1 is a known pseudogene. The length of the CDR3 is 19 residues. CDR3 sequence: CASSKARWDRMIPNQPQHF. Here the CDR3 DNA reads TGTGCCAGCAGCAAAGCGCGGTGGGACAGGATGATCCCCAATCAGCCCCAGCATTTT.

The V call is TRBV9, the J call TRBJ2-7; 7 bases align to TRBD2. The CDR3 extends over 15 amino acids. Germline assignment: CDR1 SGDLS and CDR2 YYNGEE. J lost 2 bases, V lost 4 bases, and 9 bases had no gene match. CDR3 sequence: CASSPVVGGPYEQYF. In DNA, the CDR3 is TGTGCCAGCAGCCCCGTGGTGGGAGGGCCCTACGAGCAGTACTTC.

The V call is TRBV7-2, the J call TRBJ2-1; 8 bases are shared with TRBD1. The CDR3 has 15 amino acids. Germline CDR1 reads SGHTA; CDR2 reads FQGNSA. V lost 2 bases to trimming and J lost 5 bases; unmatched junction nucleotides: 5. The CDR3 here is CASSLNRGNNNEQFF. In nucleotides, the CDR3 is TGTGCCAGCAGCTTAAACAGGGGGAATAACAATGAGCAGTTCTTC.

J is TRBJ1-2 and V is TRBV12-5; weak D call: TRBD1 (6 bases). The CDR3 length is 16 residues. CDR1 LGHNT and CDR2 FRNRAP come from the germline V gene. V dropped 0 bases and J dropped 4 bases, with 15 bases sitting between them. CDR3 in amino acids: CASGLVAGAGGYGYTF. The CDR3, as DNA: TGTGCTAGTGGTTTGGTAGCAGGGGCAGGCGGCTATGGCTACACCTTC.

The DNA of the CDR3 is TGTGCCAGCAGTGATCCGAGGAGATGGACCGGGGAGCTGTTTTTT. Amino acids: CASSDPRRWTGELFF. This chain uses TRBV6-1 with TRBJ2-2; D is unresolved. Germline CDR1 and CDR2: MNHNS and SASEGT. V lost 3 bases and J lost 5, with 13 bases in between. This CDR3 spans 15 amino acids.